This TCR beta chain was recorded in a study of cytomegalovirus exposure and HLA in healthy donors (dated by TCRdb to between 2016 and 2019). About the study as a whole: In an earlier analysis of 550 to 750 of the donors, 250 to 350 Gb of sequence data and 90 million to 120 million unique TCR beta sequences from 150 million to 200 million T cells were reported. Among the roughly 400 genotyped donors, under 90% belonged to the genetic ancestry cluster associated with self-reported Caucasian donors. The study was designed to test whether signatures of past pathogen exposure could be identified by cataloging public T cell receptors. Donor age, sex, ethnicity and CMV serostatus were compiled together with the repertoire data. Along with the roughly 710-subject first cohort, a separate validation cohort of over a hundred different subjects was used. The study used immunosequencing to profile the T cell repertoires of 666 subjects and linked those repertoires to cytomegalovirus serostatus. Genome-wide SNP genotypes for about three fifths of the roughly 700 donors were used in a later genetic analysis, which treated that subset as a discovery cohort. Both class I and class II loci were covered by HLA typing, at four-digit resolution. In the later analysis, no new phenotypic data were used to find candidate immune exposures; instead, reliance was placed on TCR beta sequences and their occurrence across donors. The number of typed donors differed by locus: roughly 629-640 for A, B, C, DRB1 and DQB1; some 500 for DQA1; around 580 for DPA1; and some 430 for DPB1. On average, roughly 200,000 unique TCR beta nucleotide sequences were sequenced per donor among some 430 genotyped donors of the cohort, with 15% to 20% of those sequences being non-productive. To decide whether each TCR beta V gene segment behaved as functional or pseudogenic, an earlier analysis of fewer than 750 of the donors relied on high-throughput TCR beta sequencing. The study combined high-throughput TCR immunosequencing, statistical association of individual TCRs with disease status, and machine learning to predict cytomegalovirus infection status. A later analysis re-examined previously published TCR beta repertoires from over 500 donors and added high-resolution HLA genotyping to investigate patterns of TCR occurrence. A handful of DR-DQ haplotypes were handled as single units for association and clustering because linkage in the cohort was strong. An early release covering about 600 HLA-typed donors comprised about 300 gigabases of sequencing data and 65 million to 100 million unique TCR sequences. All discovery cohort repertoires had been generated on a single sequencing platform.

Results and caveats for the whole study, not just this receptor: Correlated functional status among segregating V segments might be attributable to linkage disequilibrium, but an unknown experimental factor could not be ruled out. A later genetic analysis associated a missense DCLRE1C variant with V-gene and J-gene trimming of TCR beta chains, and an independent cohort replicated the association. CMV serostatus was the only immune exposure information available for the cohort. In a later analysis, 15,000 to 20,000 TCR beta sequences were associated with specific HLA alleles at a false discovery rate of 0.05. A group of highly shared sequence variants was considered likely to be a technical artifact of the sequencing pipeline. The classifier was reported to diagnose cytomegalovirus status with high specificity and sensitivity in both the original and validation cohorts. When HLA alleles, especially DR and DQ, strongly co-occurred, TCR associations were difficult to assign to individual alleles. According to a later analysis, parvovirus B19, influenza, CMV and Epstein-Barr virus appeared linked to several top co-occurrence clusters. In vitro tests confirmed that three of the cytomegalovirus-associated TCR beta chains recognize cytomegalovirus antigens. A later analysis found that TCR association rates varied across HLA loci, with DRB1 alleles showing the most associated TCRs and HLA-C alleles the fewest. In a later analysis, HLA-associated TCR beta chains were found to be more clonally expanded and to have lower generation probabilities than equally common non-associated chains. In the study, approximately 150 TCR beta chains were listed as associated with cytomegalovirus. A later analysis found that most CMV-associated TCR beta chains appeared HLA-restricted, with HLA associations seemingly driven largely by CMV exposure. In an earlier analysis of some 500 of the donors, most TCR beta V segments appeared in productive rearrangements about 87% or about 30% of the time, broadly matching IMGT annotations. Sequencing depth was assumed to be roughly uniform across donors in the presence/absence analyses, though that assumption may not hold. Over 15 rarely observed V segments, including chromosome 9 orphons, were excluded from the earlier analysis of approximately 500 of the donors because counts were too low. A further reported finding was that TCR beta sequences accurately predicted the HLA-A and HLA-B alleles for most subjects in the first cohort. The cohort was sequenced for TCR beta chains only, and without alpha or paired-chain data the features that could be detected were limited. Because HLA typing was missing for some donors at each locus, association tests included only the typed subset. A later genetic analysis reported fewer N-insertions in productive TCRs among donors in an Asian-associated ancestry cluster than the roughly 720-donor mean. It was suggested by the authors that the approach could potentially be generalized to other disease states and immunological phenotypes. Most TCR sequences were observed very rarely across donors, whereas some public TCRs were present in many individuals.

To note about this clone: What this receptor recognizes is not known. Base qualities are missing; no much larger clone stands one base away.

The method behind the library was the immunoSEQ multiplex PCR assay. For the multiplex PCR, a mixture combining 60 forward primers for TCR Vbeta segments and 13 reverse primers for TCR Jbeta segments was used. A multiplex PCR assay on genomic DNA amplified the CDR3 region of rearranged TCR beta genes. On the Illumina HiSeq System, the amplified TCR beta libraries were sequenced as 87-base-pair reads. The study's processing was this. Across the 700 or so repertoires, a later analysis counted roughly 84 million unique TCR beta chains, around 10 million of which were shared by at least two donors. Raw reads were error-corrected and collapsed into unique sequences with a nearest-neighbor algorithm that merged closely related sequences to remove PCR and sequencing errors. CDR3 sequences were aligned to IMGT reference sequences to assign V, D and J gene segments. Each retained sequence needed at least a six-nucleotide match to both a V gene segment and a J gene segment. Rearrangements were classified as productive when the CDR3 lacked stop codons and remained in frame with V and J, and all other rearrangements were classified as non-productive. Following IMGT convention, CDR3 was defined as the stretch from the second conserved V-encoded cysteine up to the conserved J-encoded phenylalanine. The earlier analysis of 587 of the donors excluded any sequence lacking an unambiguous match to a single V gene segment. In an earlier analysis of approximately 560 of the donors, a V segment was called functional when productive rearrangements were above 56.7%, and segregating when the standard deviation between donors exceeded 5%. A statistical classification framework was built to diagnose cytomegalovirus status from the catalog of TCR beta chain sequences. In a later analysis, V and J genes were assigned by comparing TCR nucleotide sequences against IMGT/GENE-DB human TR gene sequences. In a later analysis, CDR3 sequences and most-parsimonious VDJ recombination scenarios were assigned using the TCRdist pipeline. In a later analysis, each TCR beta chain was defined by its CDR3 amino acid sequence together with its V-gene family, and reads lacking a unique V-gene family were excluded. In a later analysis, around 600 highly shared, low-generation-probability nucleotide sequences were removed to address suspected cross-contamination and a sequencing artifact. In a later analysis, a clonal expansion index was calculated for each public chain from normalized within-repertoire ranks of inferred template counts. In a later analysis, generation probabilities were computed with a VDJ recombination model fitted to out-of-frame rearrangements, and the resulting probabilities were checked against IGoR. A later analysis scored TCR-TCR, TCR-HLA and TCR-CMV co-occurrence with hypergeometric tests, applying a repertoire-size bias correction to TCR pairs. In a later analysis, false discovery rates were estimated by permuting HLA or CMV assignments 20 times. In a later analysis, co-occurring TCRs were grouped using DBSCAN, with TCRdist sequence similarity added in when clustering inside HLA-allele-positive subsets. Repertoires with fewer than 30,000 or more than 120,000 public chains, plus five repertoires with anomalous nucleotide sharing, were excluded from co-occurrence clustering. What TCRdb holds here is the immuneACCESS table cut down to in-frame rearrangements. Part of the clones is not present; checked against another copy, under half of the missing clones reflect an unresolved V gene, and the others are unexplained. V, J and clone size were drawn from that table, and D and trimming were deduced from the DNA. This sample comprises about 160,000 clones, around 82% of them detected only once. The ten most abundant clones make up approximately 11% of the sample.

In total, fewer than 750 healthy bone marrow donors made up the cohort. All cohort members were sampled while nominally healthy, although unrecorded immune exposures were likely present. The donor tested CMV seropositive, placing the donor among the roughly 270 seropositive members of the cohort. Each donor provided a peripheral blood sample, and peripheral blood mononuclear cells were used for TCR beta sequencing. The Qiagen DNeasy Blood Extraction Kit was used to extract genomic DNA from the blood cell samples. The TCR originated in a man between 45 and 60 years old in good health and CMV-seropositive. Sequenced sample: PBMCs.

The sequence in DNA is TGCAGCGTTCCTAGCCTCGCTGAGCAGTTCTTC. It specifies CSVPSLAEQFF. This chain is built from TRBV29-1 and TRBJ2-1, and perhaps TRBD2 as D gene, on 5 matching bases. V and J lose 5 bases and 9 bases, and a span of 11 bases separates them. Based on the germline V gene, the CDR1 and CDR2 sequences are SQVTM and ANQGSEA. CDR3 length: 11 amino acids, cysteine to phenylalanine. This entry keeps only the CDR3 DNA: 33 bases, framed from base 1.